Listed below are T cell receptor beta chains from one sample, sequenced in a study of patients and donors after allogeneic stem cell transplantation. TCRdb redid the calling of the RT-PCR reads with MiXCR, one entry per CDR3 protein. This table holds 25,000 to 40,000 distinct CDR3 sequences, 30% to 40% found once. Sequenced sample: blood, either unsorted or a sorted T cell fraction (not recorded which). Receptors originate from a human donor who was either an allogeneic HSCT recipient or a stem cell or donor lymphocyte infusion donor (not recorded which). It is not recorded whose cells these are; they may come from a transplant donor. CDR3s include the opening cysteine and the closing phenylalanine or tryptophan. Fields, in order: clone size, V gene, J gene, D gene, CDR3 DNA, CDR3 protein. D genes are given only for firm matches. Only part of the rows carry a size: once, few, many, or a class if the clone is expanded.

once	TRBV27	TRBJ1-5	TRBD1	TGTGCCAGCAGCCTACAGGGGCAGAGCAATCAGCCCCAGCATTTT	CASSLQGQSNQPQHF
.	TRBV5-1	TRBJ2-5	.	TGCGCCAGCAGCTTGGACACGGAATTCACAGAGACCCAGTACTTC	CASSLDTEFTETQYF
.	TRBV5-1	TRBJ2-5	TRBD2	TGCGCCAGCAGCCGGAGCGGGGGGCGCCTCCAAGAGACCCAGTACTTC	CASSRSGGRLQETQYF
once	TRBV5-1	TRBJ2-7	TRBD2	TGCGCCAGCAGCCCGGAGGGACTAGTCAACGAGCAGTACTTC	CASSPEGLVNEQYF
few	TRBV11-3	TRBJ2-5	TRBD2	TGTGCCAGCAGTAGCGGGGCCCAAGAGACCCAGTACTTC	CASSSGAQETQYF
few	TRBV20-1	TRBJ1-5	.	TGCAGTGCTAGTTCGGGTATCGGCGATCAGCCCCAGCATTTT	CSASSGIGDQPQHF
.	TRBV5-1	TRBJ2-5	TRBD1	TGCGCCAGCAGCATATACCGGGACAGGGAGATGAGAGAAGAGACCCAGTACTTC	CASSIYRDREMREETQYF
.	TRBV6-2/TRBV6-3	TRBJ1-2	.	TGTGCCAGCAGTTACGATGGGGGCTCTGGCTACACCTTC	CASSYDGGSGYTF
.	TRBV4-3	TRBJ1-5	.	TGCGCCAGCAGCCAAGATCGCAGGAGCAATCAGCCCCAGCATTTT	CASSQDRRSNQPQHF
few	TRBV6-5	TRBJ1-3	.	TGTGCCAGCAGTCGTGACGGGAGCAGAGCTGGAAACACCATATATTTT	CASSRDGSRAGNTIYF
few	TRBV5-1	TRBJ1-2	.	TGCGCCAGCAGCTTTGACGCCGACAGGATCTATGGCTACACCTTC	CASSFDADRIYGYTF
.	TRBV10-3	TRBJ2-1	.	TGTGCCATCAAAGACAGCTACAATGAGCAGTTCTTC	CAIKDSYNEQFF
few	TRBV29-1	TRBJ1-1	.	TGCAGCGCGCTAACAGGTCGGGGAGTCGGCACTGAAGCTTTCTTT	CSALTGRGVGTEAFF
.	TRBV12-3/TRBV12-4	TRBJ2-5	TRBD1	TGTGCCAGCAGTTCCGGGACAGGGGCAACCCAAGAGACCCAGTACTTC	CASSSGTGATQETQYF
.	TRBV18	TRBJ2-3	.	TGTGCCAGCTCACCGGTTGGCTGGGGAGATACGCAGTATTTT	CASSPVGWGDTQYF
.	TRBV4-3	TRBJ2-3	.	TGCGCCAGCAGCCAAAGGGGCCGAACTAGCCCTCCGGATACGCAGTATTTT	CASSQRGRTSPPDTQYF
.	TRBV20-1	TRBJ2-7	.	TGCAGTGCTCACAAGACAGGTCTGTACGAGCAGTACTTC	CSAHKTGLYEQYF
.	TRBV19	TRBJ1-1	.	TGTGCCAGTCAACTACAGTGGCGCACTGAAGCTTTCTTT	CASQLQWRTEAFF
.	TRBV19	TRBJ1-2	.	TGTGCCAGTAGCCTCCCCGACAGAGTTAAAGGCTACACCTTC	CASSLPDRVKGYTF
few	TRBV20-1	TRBJ1-2	.	TGCAGTGCCCCCGATTGGACGGCCTCTAACTATGGCTACACCTTC	CSAPDWTASNYGYTF
.	TRBV20-1	TRBJ2-7	.	TGCAGTGCTAGACGCGCGGTGGGCGGTTACGAGCAGTACTTC	CSARRAVGGYEQYF
few	TRBV5-1	TRBJ2-1	.	TGCGCCAGCAGCTTGCGTGAAGGCGTTAGCTCCTACAATGAGCAGTTCTTC	CASSLREGVSSYNEQFF
few	TRBV4-3	TRBJ2-6	.	TGCGCCAGCAGCCAATGGAGGGACGAGCTCTGGAGGGCCAACGTCCTGACTTTC	CASSQWRDELWRANVLTF
many	TRBV11-2	TRBJ1-1	.	TGTGCCAGCAGCTTAGCTGGGAACACTGAAGCTTTCTTT	CASSLAGNTEAFF
few	TRBV7-9	TRBJ1-2	.	TGTGCCAGCAGCCGGACGGTCTACACCTTC	CASSRTVYTF
.	TRBV7-2	TRBJ2-3	.	TGTGCCAGCTTCATGGGCGGGGACTCTGGAGATACGCAGTATTTT	CASFMGGDSGDTQYF
few	TRBV20-1	TRBJ2-3	.	TGCAGTGCTAGAACCCCTCGACTAGGGGCGACAGATACGCAGTATTTT	CSARTPRLGATDTQYF
.	TRBV29-1	TRBJ2-3	.	TGCAGCGTTGAGTACCCAGATACGCAGTATTTT	CSVEYPDTQYF
.	TRBV6-2/TRBV6-3	TRBJ1-5	.	TGTGCCAGCAGTTATAATAGCCCTTTTAGCAATCAGCCCCAGCATTTT	CASSYNSPFSNQPQHF
.	TRBV19	TRBJ2-3	.	TGTGCCAGTAGTATAGCCGATACGCAGTATTTT	CASSIADTQYF
once	TRBV10-3	TRBJ2-1	TRBD2	TGTGCCATCAGCCTTGGAGCTAGCGGGGCCATTTCCTACAATGAGCAGTTCTTC	CAISLGASGAISYNEQFF
.	TRBV7-2	TRBJ2-3	.	TGTGCCAGCAGCCTTGGGACCCATACGCAGTATTTT	CASSLGTHTQYF
.	TRBV5-1	TRBJ2-5	.	TGCGCCAGCAGCTTCCAGGGGAGTTATGTCTACCAAGAGACCCAGTACTTC	CASSFQGSYVYQETQYF
many	TRBV4-3	TRBJ2-3	TRBD1	TGCGCCAGCAGCCAAGTCTGGGGGGACAGGGGACCAGATACGCAGTATTTT	CASSQVWGDRGPDTQYF
.	TRBV27	TRBJ2-5	.	TGTGCCAGCAGTTTAGTTGTTGGGGAGACCCAGTACTTC	CASSLVVGETQYF